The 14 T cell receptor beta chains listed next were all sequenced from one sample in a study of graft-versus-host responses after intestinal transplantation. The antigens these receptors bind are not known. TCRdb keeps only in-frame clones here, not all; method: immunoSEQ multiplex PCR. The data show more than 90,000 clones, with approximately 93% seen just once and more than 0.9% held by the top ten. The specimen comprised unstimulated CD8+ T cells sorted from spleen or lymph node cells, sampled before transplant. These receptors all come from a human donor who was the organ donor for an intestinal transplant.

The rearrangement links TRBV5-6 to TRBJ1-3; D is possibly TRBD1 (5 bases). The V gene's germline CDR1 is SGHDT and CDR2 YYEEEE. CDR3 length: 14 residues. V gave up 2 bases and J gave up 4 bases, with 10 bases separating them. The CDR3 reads CASSFLGGGNTIYF. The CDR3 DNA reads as TGTGCCAGCAGCTTCCTGGGGGGAGGAAACACCATATATTTT.

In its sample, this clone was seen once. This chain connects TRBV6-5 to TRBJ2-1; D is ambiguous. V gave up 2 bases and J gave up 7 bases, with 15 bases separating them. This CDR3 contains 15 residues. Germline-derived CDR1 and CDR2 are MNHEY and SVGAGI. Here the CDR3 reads CASSYSSPKWNEQFF. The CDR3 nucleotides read TGTGCCAGCAGTTACAGTAGCCCAAAATGGAATGAGCAGTTCTTC.

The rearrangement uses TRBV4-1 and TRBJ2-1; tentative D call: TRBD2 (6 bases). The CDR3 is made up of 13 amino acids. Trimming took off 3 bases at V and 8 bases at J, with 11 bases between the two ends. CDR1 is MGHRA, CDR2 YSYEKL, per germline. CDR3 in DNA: TGCGCCAGCAGCCAGGGGGGAAGCTATGAGCAGTTCTTC. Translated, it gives CASSQGGSYEQFF.

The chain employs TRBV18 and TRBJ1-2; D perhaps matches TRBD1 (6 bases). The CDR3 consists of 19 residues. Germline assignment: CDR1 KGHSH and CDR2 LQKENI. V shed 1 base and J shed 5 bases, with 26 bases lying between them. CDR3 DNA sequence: TGTGCCAGCTCACCACAGTCAGTTTCCGGCAGGGGAGTATGGTATGGCTACACCTTC. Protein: CASSPQSVSGRGVWYGYTF.

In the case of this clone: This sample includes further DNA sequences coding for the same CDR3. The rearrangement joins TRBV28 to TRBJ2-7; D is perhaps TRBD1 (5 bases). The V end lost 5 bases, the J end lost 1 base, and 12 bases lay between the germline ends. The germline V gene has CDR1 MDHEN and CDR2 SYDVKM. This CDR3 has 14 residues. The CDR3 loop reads CASSRLGDSYEQYF. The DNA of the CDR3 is TGTGCCAGCAGTCGTCTAGGGGATTCCTACGAGCAGTACTTC.

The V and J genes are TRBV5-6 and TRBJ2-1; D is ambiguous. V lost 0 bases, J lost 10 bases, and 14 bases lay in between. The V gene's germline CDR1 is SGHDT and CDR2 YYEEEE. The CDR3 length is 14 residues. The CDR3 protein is CASSLGVSLWEQFF. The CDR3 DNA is TGTGCCAGCAGCTTGGGGGTCTCTCTCTGGGAGCAGTTCTTC.

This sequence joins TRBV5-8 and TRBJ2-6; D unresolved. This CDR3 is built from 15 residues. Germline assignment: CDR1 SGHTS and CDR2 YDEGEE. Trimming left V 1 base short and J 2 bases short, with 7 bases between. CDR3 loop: CASSLLGAGANVLTF. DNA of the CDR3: TGTGCCAGCAGCTTGTTGGGCGCTGGGGCCAACGTCCTGACTTTC.

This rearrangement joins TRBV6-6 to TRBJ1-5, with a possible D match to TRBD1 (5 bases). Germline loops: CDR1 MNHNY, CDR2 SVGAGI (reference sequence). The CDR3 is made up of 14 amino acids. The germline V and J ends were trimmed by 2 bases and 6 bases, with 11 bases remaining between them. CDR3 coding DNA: TGTGCCAGCAGTTACGCAGGGATGGGTCAGCCCCAGCATTTT. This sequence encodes CASSYAGMGQPQHF.

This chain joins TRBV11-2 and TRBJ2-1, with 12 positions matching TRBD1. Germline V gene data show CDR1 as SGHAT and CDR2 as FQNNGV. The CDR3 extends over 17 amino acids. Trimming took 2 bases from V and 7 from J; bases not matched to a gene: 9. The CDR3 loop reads CASSLTWGQGAGNEQFF. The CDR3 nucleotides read TGTGCCAGCAGCTTAACTTGGGGACAGGGGGCTGGGAATGAGCAGTTCTTC.

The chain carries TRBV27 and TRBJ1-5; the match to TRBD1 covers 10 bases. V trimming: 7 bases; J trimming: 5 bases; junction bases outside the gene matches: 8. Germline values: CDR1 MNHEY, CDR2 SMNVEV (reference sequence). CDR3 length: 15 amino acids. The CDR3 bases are TGTGCCAGCATCCTTTCGACAGGGGGCTATCAGCCCCAGCATTTT. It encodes CASILSTGGYQPQHF.

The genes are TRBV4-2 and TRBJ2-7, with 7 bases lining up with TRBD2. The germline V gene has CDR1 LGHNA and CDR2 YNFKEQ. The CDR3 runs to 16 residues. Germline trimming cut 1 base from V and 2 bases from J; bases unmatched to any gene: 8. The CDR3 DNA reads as TGTGCCAGCAGCCAAGTTTTAAGTGGGAGGGCCTACGAGCAGTACTTC. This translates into CASSQVLSGRAYEQYF.

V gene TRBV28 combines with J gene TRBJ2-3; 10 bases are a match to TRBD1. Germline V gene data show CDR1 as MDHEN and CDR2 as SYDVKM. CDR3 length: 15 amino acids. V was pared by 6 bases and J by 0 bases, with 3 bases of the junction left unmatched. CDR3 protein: CASSPDRGSTDTQYF. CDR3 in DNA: TGTGCCAGCAGCCCGGACAGGGGGAGCACAGATACGCAGTATTTT.

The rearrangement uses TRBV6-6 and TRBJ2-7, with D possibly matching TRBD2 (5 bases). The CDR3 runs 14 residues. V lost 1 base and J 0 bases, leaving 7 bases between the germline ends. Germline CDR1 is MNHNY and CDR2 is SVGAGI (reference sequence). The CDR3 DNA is TGTGCCAGCAGTTACTTAGAGGGCTCCTACGAGCAGTACTTC. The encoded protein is CASSYLEGSYEQYF.

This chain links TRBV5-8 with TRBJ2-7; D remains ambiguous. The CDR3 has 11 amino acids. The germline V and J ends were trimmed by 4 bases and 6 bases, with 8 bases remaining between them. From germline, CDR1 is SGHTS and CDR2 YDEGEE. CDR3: CASSPDGEQYF. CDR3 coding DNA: TGTGCCAGCAGCCCTGACGGCGAGCAGTACTTC.